This record concerns one TCR beta chain sequence. Its antigen is still unknown. Per germline, CDR1 LNHDA and CDR2 SQIVND (reference sequence). This CDR3 spans 15 amino acids. The germline V and J ends were trimmed by 7 bases and 5 bases, with 17 bases remaining between them. Method: immunoSEQ multiplex PCR; TCRdb's copy keeps in-frame clones and lacks some. This table holds around 140,000 clones, around nine tenths found once. The sample belongs to a study of T cell responses to AZD1222 COVID-19 vaccine. Study results and limitations: Among the donors, most were white British and more were female, and clonal diversity was possibly underestimated.

The TCR originated in an adult in good health. The sequences come from peripheral blood, collected on day 0 of AZD1222 vaccination. The J gene is TRBJ2-2, the V gene TRBV19; D perhaps matches TRBD2 (5 bases). This chain's CDR3 is CASIRAVSGTGELFF. The DNA of the CDR3 is TGTGCCAGTATCCGAGCGGTCAGTGGGACCGGGGAGCTGTTTTTT. Full variable domain (outside the CDR3, taken from reference TRBV19 and TRBJ2-2): DGGITQSPKYLFRKEGQNVTLSCEQNLNHDAMYWYRQDPGQGLRLIYYSQIVNDFQKGDIAEGYSVSREKKESFPLTVTSAQKNPTAFYLCASIRAVSGTGELFFGEGSRLTVL.